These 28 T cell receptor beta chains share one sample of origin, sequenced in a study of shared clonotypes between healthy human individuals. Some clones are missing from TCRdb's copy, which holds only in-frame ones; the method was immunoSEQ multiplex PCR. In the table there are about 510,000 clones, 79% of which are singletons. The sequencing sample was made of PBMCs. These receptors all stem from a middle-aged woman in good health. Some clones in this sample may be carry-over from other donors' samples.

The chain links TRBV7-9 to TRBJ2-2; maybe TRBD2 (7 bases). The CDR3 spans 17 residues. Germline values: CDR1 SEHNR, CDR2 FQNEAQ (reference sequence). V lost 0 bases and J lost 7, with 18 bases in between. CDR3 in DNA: TGTGCCAGCAGCTTAGCGCTATCCGGGGGGCGAAGCGGGGAGCTGTTTTTT. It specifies CASSLALSGGRSGELFF.

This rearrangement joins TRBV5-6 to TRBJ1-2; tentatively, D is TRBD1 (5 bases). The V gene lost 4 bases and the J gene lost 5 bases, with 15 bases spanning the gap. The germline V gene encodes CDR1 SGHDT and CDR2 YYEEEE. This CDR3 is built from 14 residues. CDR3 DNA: TGTGCCAGCAGCGACCCGGGACGGATATATGGCTACACCTTC. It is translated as CASSDPGRIYGYTF.

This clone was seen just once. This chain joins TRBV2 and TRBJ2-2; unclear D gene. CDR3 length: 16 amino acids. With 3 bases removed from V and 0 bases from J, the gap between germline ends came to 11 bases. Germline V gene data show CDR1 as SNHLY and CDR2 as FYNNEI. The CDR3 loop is CASSEFGFANTGELFF. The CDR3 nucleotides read TGTGCCAGCAGTGAGTTTGGATTCGCGAACACCGGGGAGCTGTTTTTT.

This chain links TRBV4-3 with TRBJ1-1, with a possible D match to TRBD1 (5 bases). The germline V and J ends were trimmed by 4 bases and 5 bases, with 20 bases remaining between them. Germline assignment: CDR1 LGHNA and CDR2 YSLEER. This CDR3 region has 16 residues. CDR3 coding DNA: TGCGCCAGCAGCCGATCCCACAGGTTATTATCGACTGAAGCTTTCTTT. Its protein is CASSRSHRLLSTEAFF.

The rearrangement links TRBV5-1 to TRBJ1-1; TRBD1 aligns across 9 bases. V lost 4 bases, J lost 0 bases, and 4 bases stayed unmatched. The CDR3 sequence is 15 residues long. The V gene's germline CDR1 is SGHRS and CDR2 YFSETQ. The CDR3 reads CASSRTGALNTEAFF. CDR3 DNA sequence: TGCGCCAGCAGCCGGACAGGGGCCCTGAACACTGAAGCTTTCTTT.

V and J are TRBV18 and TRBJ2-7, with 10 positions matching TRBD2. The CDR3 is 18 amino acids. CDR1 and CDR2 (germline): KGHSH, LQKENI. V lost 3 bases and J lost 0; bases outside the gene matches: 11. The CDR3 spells CASSPNGAAGGSSYEQYF. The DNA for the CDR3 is TGTGCCAGCTCACCGAACGGGGCAGCGGGAGGGAGCTCCTACGAGCAGTACTTC.

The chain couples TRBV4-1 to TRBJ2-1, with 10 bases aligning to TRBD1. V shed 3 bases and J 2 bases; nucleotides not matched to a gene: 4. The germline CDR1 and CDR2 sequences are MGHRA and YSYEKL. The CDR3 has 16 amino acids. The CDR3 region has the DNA TGCGCCAGCAGCCACCCGACAGGGGGCCCCTACAATGAGCAGTTCTTC. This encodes CASSHPTGGPYNEQFF.

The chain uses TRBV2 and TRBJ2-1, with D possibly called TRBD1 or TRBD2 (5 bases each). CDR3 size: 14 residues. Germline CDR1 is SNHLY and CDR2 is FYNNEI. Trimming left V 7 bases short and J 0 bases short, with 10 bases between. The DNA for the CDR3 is TGTGCCAGCAACCTCGGGACCTCCTACAATGAGCAGTTCTTC. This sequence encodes CASNLGTSYNEQFF.

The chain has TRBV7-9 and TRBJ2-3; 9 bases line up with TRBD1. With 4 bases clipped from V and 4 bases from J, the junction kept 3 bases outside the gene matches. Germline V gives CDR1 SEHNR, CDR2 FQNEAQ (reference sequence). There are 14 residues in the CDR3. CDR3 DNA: TGTGCCAGCAGCTCCAACAGGGGGCCAGATACGCAGTATTTT. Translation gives CASSSNRGPDTQYF.

The CDR3 region is CASSLDGASGTDTQYF. CDR3 sequence (DNA): TGCGCCAGCAGCTTGGACGGGGCTAGCGGCACAGATACGCAGTATTTT. The chain uses TRBV5-1 and TRBJ2-3; possible D gene TRBD2, 6 bases. The CDR3 runs to 16 residues. V lost 0 bases to trimming and J lost 1 base, with 12 bases between them. Germline CDR1 reads SGHRS; CDR2 reads YFSETQ.

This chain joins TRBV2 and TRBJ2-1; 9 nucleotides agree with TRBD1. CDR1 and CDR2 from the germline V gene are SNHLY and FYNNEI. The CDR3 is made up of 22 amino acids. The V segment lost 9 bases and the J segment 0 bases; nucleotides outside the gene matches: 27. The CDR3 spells CASRTRDRVSETRRSSYNEQFF. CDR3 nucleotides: TGTGCCAGTAGAACTCGGGACAGGGTTAGCGAGACCCGAAGGAGCTCCTACAATGAGCAGTTCTTC. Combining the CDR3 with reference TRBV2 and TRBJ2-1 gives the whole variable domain EPEVTQTPSHQVTQMGQEVILRCVPISNHLYFYWYRQILGQKVEFLVSFYNNEISEKSEIFDDQFSVERPDGSNFTLKIRSTKLEDSAMYFCASRTRDRVSETRRSSYNEQFFGPGTRLTVL.

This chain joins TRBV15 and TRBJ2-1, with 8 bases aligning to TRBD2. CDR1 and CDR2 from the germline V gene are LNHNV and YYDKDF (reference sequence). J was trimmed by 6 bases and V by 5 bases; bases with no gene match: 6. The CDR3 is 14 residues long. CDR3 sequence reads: CATSFSSGRNEQFF. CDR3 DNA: TGTGCCACCAGCTTTTCTAGCGGGCGCAATGAGCAGTTCTTC.

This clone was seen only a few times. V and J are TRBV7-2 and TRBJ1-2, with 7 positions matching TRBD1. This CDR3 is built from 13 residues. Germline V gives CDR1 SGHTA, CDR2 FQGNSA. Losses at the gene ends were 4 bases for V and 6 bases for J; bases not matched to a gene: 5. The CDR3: CASSYNRGHGYTF. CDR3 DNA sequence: TGTGCCAGCAGCTACAACAGGGGCCATGGCTACACCTTC.

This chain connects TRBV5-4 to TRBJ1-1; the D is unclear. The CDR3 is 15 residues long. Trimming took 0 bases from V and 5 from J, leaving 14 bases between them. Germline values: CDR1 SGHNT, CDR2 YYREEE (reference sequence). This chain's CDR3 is CASSLVMALGTEAFF. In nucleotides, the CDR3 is TGTGCCAGCAGCTTGGTTATGGCCCTAGGGACTGAAGCTTTCTTT.

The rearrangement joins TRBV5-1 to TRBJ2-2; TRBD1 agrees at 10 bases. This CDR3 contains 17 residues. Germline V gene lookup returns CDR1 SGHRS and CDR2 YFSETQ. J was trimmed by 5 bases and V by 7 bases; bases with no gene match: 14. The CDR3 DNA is TGCGCCAGCTCTCCAGGCCCCGGACAGGGGGAAACCGGGGAGCTGTTTTTT. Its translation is CASSPGPGQGETGELFF.

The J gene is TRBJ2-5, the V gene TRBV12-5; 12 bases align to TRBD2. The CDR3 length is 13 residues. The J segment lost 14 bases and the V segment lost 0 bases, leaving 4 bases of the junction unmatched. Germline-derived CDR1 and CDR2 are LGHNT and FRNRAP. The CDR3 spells CASGLVGTSGLYF. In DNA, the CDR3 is TGTGCTAGTGGTTTGGTAGGGACTAGCGGGCTTTACTTC. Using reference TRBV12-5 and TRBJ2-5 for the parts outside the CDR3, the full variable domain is DARVTQTPRHKVTEMGQEVTMRCQPILGHNTVFWYRQTMMQGLELLAYFRNRAPLDDSGMPKDRFSAEMPDATLATLKIQPSEPRDSAVYFCASGLVGTSGLYFGPGTRLLVL.

As DNA, the CDR3 is TGTGCCAGCAGCGTAGCCCCTAGCGGGAGTAACGAGCAGTACTTC. Protein: CASSVAPSGSNEQYF. The V gene is TRBV9, the J gene TRBJ2-7; 10 positions agree with TRBD2. This CDR3 region has 15 residues. V trimming: 0 bases; J trimming: 5 bases; junction bases outside the gene matches: 5. Germline lookup yields CDR1 SGDLS and CDR2 YYNGEE.

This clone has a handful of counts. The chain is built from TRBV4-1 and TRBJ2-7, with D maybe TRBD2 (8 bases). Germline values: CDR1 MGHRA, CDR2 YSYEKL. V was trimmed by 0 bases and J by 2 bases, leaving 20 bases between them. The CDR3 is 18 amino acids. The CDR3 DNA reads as TGCGCCAGCAGCCAAGAAGGGAGCGGGGGACAGATAACCTACGAGCAGTACTTC. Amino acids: CASSQEGSGGQITYEQYF.

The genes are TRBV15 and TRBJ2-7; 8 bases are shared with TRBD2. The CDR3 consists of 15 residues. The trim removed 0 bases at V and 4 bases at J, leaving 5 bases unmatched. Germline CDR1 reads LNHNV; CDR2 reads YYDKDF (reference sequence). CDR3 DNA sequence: TGTGCCACCAGCAGAGATCAAATAGCGGGATACGAGCAGTACTTC. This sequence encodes CATSRDQIAGYEQYF.

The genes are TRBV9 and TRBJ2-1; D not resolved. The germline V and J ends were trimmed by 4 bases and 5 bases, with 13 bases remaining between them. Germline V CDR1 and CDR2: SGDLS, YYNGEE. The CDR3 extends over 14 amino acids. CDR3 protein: CASSLTDENNEQFF. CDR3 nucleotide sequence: TGTGCCAGCAGCCTCACGGACGAAAACAATGAGCAGTTCTTC.

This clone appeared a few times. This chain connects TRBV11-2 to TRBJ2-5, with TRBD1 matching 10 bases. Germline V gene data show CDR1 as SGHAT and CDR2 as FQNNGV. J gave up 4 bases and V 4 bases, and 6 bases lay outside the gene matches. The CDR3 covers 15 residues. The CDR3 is CASSSTGQGTETQYF. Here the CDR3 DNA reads TGTGCCAGCAGCTCCACGGGACAGGGGACAGAGACCCAGTACTTC.

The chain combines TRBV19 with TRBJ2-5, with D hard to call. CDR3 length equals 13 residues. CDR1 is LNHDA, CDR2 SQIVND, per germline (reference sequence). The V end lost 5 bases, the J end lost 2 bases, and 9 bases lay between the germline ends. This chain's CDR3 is CASSVGLQETQYF. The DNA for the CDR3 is TGTGCCAGTAGTGTAGGGTTGCAAGAGACCCAGTACTTC.

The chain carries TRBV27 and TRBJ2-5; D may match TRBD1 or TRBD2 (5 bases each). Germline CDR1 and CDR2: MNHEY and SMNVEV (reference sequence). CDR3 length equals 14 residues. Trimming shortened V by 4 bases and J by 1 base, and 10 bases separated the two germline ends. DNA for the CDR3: TGTGCCAGCAGTTGGATGGGACCCCAAGAGACCCAGTACTTC. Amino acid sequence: CASSWMGPQETQYF.

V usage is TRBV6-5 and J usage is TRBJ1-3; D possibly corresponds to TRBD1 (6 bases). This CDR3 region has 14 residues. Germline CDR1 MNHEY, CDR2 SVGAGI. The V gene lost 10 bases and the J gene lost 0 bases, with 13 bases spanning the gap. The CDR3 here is CATKKGGSGNTIYF. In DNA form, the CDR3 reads TGTGCCACCAAGAAAGGGGGCTCTGGAAACACCATATATTTT.

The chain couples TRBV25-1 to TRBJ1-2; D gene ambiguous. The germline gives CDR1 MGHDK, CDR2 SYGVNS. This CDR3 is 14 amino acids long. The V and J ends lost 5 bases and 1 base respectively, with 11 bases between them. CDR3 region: CASSPPEVNYGYTF. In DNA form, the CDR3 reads TGTGCCAGCAGTCCCCCGGAGGTTAACTATGGCTACACCTTC.

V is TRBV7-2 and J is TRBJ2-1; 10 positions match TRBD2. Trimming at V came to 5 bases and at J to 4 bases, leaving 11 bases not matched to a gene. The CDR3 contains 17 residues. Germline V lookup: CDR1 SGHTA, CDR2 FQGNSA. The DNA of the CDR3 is TGTGCCAGCAGCCGACCGGGTGGGACTAGCGCATACAATGAGCAGTTCTTC. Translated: CASSRPGGTSAYNEQFF.

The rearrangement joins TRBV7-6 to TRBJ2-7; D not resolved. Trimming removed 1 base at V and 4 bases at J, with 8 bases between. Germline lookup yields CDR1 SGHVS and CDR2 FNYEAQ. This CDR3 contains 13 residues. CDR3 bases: TGTGCCAGCAGCTTAGATAAGAAATACGAGCAGTACTTC. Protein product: CASSLDKKYEQYF.

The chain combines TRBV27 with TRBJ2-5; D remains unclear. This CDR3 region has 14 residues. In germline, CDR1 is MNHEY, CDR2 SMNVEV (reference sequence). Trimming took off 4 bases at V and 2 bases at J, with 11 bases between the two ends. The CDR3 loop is CASSSQGRQETQYF. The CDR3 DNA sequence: TGTGCCAGCAGTTCGCAAGGTCGGCAAGAGACCCAGTACTTC.